The 5 T cell receptor beta chains presented below share a single source sample, sequenced in a study of cytomegalovirus exposure and HLA in healthy donors. The PCR was carried out with 60 Vbeta primers and 13 Jbeta primers. The data were produced by immunoSEQ multiplex PCR, yet TCRdb's version contains in-frame clones alone and is incomplete. There are over 20,000 clones in the sample; roughly 70% occur only once, and 3.5% to 4.5% lies in the top ten. Sequenced: PBMCs. The receptors shown here come from a woman aged 50 to 65 in good health and CMV-seronegative.

This clone was picked up a small number of times. J is TRBJ1-3 and V is TRBV9, with TRBD1 as a possible D gene (6 bases). This CDR3 contains 15 residues. In germline, CDR1 is SGDLS, CDR2 YYNGEE. Trimming shortened V by 6 bases and J by 4 bases, and 17 bases separated the two germline ends. The CDR3 is CASNPGTNRGNTIYF. The CDR3 DNA sequence: TGTGCCAGCAACCCCGGGACAAATAGGGGAAACACCATATATTTT.

V gene TRBV7-9 combines with J gene TRBJ1-4; TRBD1 agrees at 9 bases. V lost 0 bases, J lost 10 bases, and 3 bases stayed unmatched. The CDR3 is 14 amino acids. The germline gives CDR1 SEHNR, CDR2 FQNEAQ (reference sequence). CDR3 amino acids: CASSLAGQGRKLFF. In DNA form, the CDR3 reads TGTGCCAGCAGCTTAGCGGGACAGGGAAGAAAACTGTTTTTT.

V and J are TRBV4-1 and TRBJ1-2, with D perhaps TRBD1 (6 bases). CDR1 is MGHRA and CDR2 is YSYEKL in the germline V gene. CDR3 length: 18 amino acids. V gave up 0 bases and J gave up 0 bases, with 17 bases separating them. The CDR3 DNA reads TGCGCCAGCAGCCAAGATCCCAACAGGGCCGAAGCTAACTATGGCTACACCTTC. Translation gives CASSQDPNRAEANYGYTF.

This clone has just a few counts. The CDR3 reads CATSRDHGQGQPQHF. CDR3 nucleotide sequence: TGTGCCACCAGCAGAGATCACGGGCAGGGTCAGCCCCAGCATTTT. The rearrangement uses TRBV15 and TRBJ1-5, with a possible D match to TRBD1 (5 bases). V was pared by 0 bases and J by 6 bases, with 12 bases between. This CDR3 contains 15 residues. Looked up from germline, CDR1 is LNHNV and CDR2 is YYDKDF (reference sequence).

This clone was observed a handful of times. V usage is TRBV5-1 and J usage is TRBJ2-5; no definite D call. In germline, CDR1 is SGHRS, CDR2 YFSETQ. Trimming removed 5 bases at V and 1 base at J, with 9 bases between. The CDR3 loop spans 13 amino acids. CDR3 residues: CASRPGIQETQYF. In DNA form, the CDR3 reads TGCGCCAGCAGACCAGGAATCCAAGAGACCCAGTACTTC.